A single count supports the clone carrying this T cell receptor (beta chain). CDR3 length: 15 amino acids. The germline gives CDR1 MDHEN, CDR2 SYDVKM. Trimming removed 5 bases from V and 4 bases from J, with 16 bases in between. The sample comes from a study of blood T cell repertoires in COVID-19. Whole-study context: Both acute and convalescent COVID-19 samples were obtained from the United States, Italy and Spain. T cells, B-cell-depleted T cells, or PBMCs provided the cDNA or gDNA that served as material.

In the source study's methods: Quantification of nucleated cells was approximated via reference gene primer amplification. The table came from immunoSEQ multiplex PCR; TCRdb's copy has only in-frame clones and leaves some out. The V and J calls and clone size come from that table; D and trimming were worked out from the DNA. Found here are about 190,000 clones, about nine tenths of them singletons; the top ten hold approximately 6.7%. This rearrangement joins TRBV28 to TRBJ2-3; possibly TRBD1 for D (5 bases). The sequencing input was peripheral blood. The clonotype originates from a man aged 40-50 years with acute or convalescent COVID-19. DNA for the CDR3: TGTGCCAGCAGTATCCTGGGGCAGGCGGCAGATACGCAGTATTTT. Translated, it gives CASSILGQAADTQYF.